This T cell receptor beta chain appears in the sequencing data of a study of T-cell reconstitution after alpha-beta-depleted transplantation in children. V was clipped by 5 bases and J by 8 bases; unmatched bases: 4. The length of the CDR3 is 14 residues. Library preparation (for TCRbeta) was performed with unique molecular identifiers. TCRdb processed the PCR reads anew with MiXCR; each CDR3 protein has one entry. The sample lists under 300,000 distinct CDR3 sequences, around a tenth occurring once. This clonotype was counted many times. The antigen is undetermined. Study-level results: Newly made T cells mostly supplied T-cell counts and diversity one year after transplant. It was reported that alpha-beta T cells came from several hundred expanded graft clones (about two months after transplant). At day 60, the high TCRbeta diversity found in some patients originated from recipient T cells and thymic progenitors that had survived.

The receptor comes from a male patient aged 2 to 9 who had a stem cell transplant for chronic granulomatous disease, so the T cells may come from the graft donor. The chain joins TRBV12-3 or TRBV12-4 to TRBJ1-4, with TRBD1 matching over 11 bases. This sample comprised peripheral blood, obtained 180 days after TCRalphabeta/CD19-depleted stem cell transplant. CDR3 coding DNA: TGTGCCAGCAGTCTACGGACAGGGGGCGAAAAACTGTTTTTT. Encoded protein: CASSLRTGGEKLFF.